The clone carrying this TCR beta chain was detected only a few times. A single record per CDR3 protein comes from TCRdb applying MiXCR to the 5' RACE reads. The sample carries under 550,000 distinct CDR3 sequences, 20% to 25% recorded once. This entry is derived from a study of T cells after yellow fever vaccination. The trim removed 2 bases at V and 4 bases at J, leaving 10 bases unmatched. This CDR3 has 17 amino acids. Germline CDR1 MNHEY, CDR2 SVGAGI. The chain joins TRBV6-5 to TRBJ2-2; TRBD2 aligns across 7 bases. The sample here was PBMCs, taken approximately 20 days after the first yellow fever vaccination. The sequence was obtained from a young man who received the YFV17D yellow fever vaccine. The CDR3 region is CASSYPLGGYGTGELFF. The CDR3 DNA sequence: TGTGCCAGCAGTTACCCCTTGGGGGGGTACGGCACCGGGGAGCTGTTTTTT.